This paragraph covers one T cell receptor (beta chain) sequence. The antigen is not known. The data originate from a study of T cell responses to AZD1222 COVID-19 vaccine. The CDR3 loop spans 16 amino acids. Trimming cost V 3 bases and J 3 bases, with 15 bases left between them. Germline lookup yields CDR1 MNHNS and CDR2 SASEGT. Study results and caveats: An increase in Spike-specific TCR breadth and depth was observed after two AZD1222 doses.

Sequencing used immunoSEQ multiplex PCR; TCRdb keeps in-frame clones, though not all of them. The sample has 130,000 or so clones, roughly 90% seen once. This clonotype was obtained from an adult who received the MenACWY meningococcal vaccine as a control. The starting material was peripheral blood, obtained 28 days after the second dose of the MenACWY control vaccine. The chain uses TRBV6-1 and TRBJ1-5; a weak D match, TRBD1 (6 bases). The CDR3 nucleotides are TGTGCCAGCAGTGAGTTCGGGGGCCGGTACAATCAGCCCCAGCATTTT. This encodes CASSEFGGRYNQPQHF.